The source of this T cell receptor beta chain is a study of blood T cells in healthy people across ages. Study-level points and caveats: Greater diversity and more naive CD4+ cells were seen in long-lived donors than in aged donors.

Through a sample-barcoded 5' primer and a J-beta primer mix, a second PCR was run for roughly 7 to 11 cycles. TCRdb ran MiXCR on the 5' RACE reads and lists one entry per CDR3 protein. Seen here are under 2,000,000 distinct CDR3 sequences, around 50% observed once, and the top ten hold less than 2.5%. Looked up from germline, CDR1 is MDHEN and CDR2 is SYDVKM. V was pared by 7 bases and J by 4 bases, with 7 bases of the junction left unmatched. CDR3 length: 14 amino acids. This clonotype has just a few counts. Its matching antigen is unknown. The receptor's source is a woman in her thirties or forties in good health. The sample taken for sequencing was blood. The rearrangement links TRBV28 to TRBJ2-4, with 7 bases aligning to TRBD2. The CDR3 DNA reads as TGTGCCAGCACCCTGGGGGGGATTAAAAACATTCAGTACTTC. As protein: CASTLGGIKNIQYF.